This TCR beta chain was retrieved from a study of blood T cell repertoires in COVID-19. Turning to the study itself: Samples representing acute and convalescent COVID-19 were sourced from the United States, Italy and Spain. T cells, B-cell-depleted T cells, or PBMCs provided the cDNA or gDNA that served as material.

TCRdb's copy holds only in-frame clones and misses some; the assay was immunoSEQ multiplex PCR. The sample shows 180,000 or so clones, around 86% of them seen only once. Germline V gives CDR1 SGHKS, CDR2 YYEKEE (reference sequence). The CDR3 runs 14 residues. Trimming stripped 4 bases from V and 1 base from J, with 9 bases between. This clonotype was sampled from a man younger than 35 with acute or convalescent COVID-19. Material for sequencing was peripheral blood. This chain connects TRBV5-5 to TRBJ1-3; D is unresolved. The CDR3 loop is CASSIPGSGNTIYF. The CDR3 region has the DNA TGTGCCAGCAGCATCCCGGGATCTGGAAACACCATATATTTT. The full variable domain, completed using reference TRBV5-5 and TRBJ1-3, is DAGVTQSPTHLIKTRGQQVTLRCSPISGHKSVSWYQQVLGQGPQFIFQYYEKEERGRGNFPDRFSARQFPNYSSELNVNALLLGDSALYLCASSIPGSGNTIYFGEGSWLTVV.